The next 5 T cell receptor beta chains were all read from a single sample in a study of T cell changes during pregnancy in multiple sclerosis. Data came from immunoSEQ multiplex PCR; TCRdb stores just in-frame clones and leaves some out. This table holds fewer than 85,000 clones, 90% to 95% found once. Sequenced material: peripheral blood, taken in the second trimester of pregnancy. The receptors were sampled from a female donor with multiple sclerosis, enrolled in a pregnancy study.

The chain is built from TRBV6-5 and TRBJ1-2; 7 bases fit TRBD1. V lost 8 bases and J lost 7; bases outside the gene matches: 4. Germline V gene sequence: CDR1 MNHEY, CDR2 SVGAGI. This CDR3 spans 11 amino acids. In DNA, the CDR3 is TGTGCCAGCGGCTCAGGGGGTGGCTACACCTTC. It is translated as CASGSGGGYTF.

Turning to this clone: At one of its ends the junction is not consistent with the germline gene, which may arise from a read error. CDR3 residues: CSIDGRDGSQFF. In DNA, the CDR3 is TGCAGCATTGACGGTCGTGACGGGTCACAGTTCTTC. The J gene is TRBJ2-1, the V gene TRBV29-1, with D unresolved. The germline V gene encodes CDR1 SQVTM and CDR2 ANQGSEA. This CDR3 region has 12 residues.

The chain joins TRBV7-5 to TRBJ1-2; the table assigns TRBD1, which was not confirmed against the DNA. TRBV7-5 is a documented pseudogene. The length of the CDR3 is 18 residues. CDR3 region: CVRSLPGQSEEGCYGYTF. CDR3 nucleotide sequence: TGTGTCAGAAGCTTACCGGGACAGAGCGAAGAAGGATGCTATGGCTACACCTTC.

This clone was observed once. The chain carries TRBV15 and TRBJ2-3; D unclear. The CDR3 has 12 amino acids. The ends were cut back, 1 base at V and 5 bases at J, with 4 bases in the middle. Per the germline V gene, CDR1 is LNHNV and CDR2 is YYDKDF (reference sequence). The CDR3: CATSRGGDTQYF. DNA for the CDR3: TGTGCCACCAGCAGAGGAGGAGATACGCAGTATTTT.

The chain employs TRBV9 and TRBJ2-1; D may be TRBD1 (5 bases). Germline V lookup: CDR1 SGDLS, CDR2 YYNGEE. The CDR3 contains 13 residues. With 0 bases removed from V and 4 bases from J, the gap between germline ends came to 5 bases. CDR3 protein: CASSVAGYNEQFF. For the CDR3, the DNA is TGTGCCAGCAGCGTAGCAGGGTACAATGAGCAGTTCTTC.